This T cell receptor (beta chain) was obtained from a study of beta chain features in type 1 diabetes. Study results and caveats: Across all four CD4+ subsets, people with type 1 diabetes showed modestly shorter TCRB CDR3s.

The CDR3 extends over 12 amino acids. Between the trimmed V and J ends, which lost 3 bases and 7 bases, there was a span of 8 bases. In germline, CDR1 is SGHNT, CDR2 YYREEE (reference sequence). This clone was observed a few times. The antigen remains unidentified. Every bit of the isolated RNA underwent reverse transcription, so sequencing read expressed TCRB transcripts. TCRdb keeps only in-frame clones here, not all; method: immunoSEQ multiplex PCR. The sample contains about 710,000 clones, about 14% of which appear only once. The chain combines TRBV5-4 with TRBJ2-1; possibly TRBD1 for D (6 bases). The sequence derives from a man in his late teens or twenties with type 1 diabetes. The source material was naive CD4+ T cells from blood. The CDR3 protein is CASSSGQNEQFF. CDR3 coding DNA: TGTGCCAGCAGCTCCGGACAGAATGAGCAGTTCTTC.